One and the same sample provided the 29 T cell receptor beta chains below, sequenced in a study of T-cell memory formation after mild COVID-19. TCRdb itself ran the 5' RACE reads through MiXCR, one entry per CDR3 protein. The sample gives 90,000 to 120,000 distinct CDR3 sequences, 15% to 20% of which show up once; less than 6% is in the top ten. What was sequenced was PBMCs or a T cell subset sorted from them (not recorded which). The source of these receptors is a man aged 18 to 35 who had mild COVID-19 (a few samples of this study predate the infection). Cell type and time point are not known.

This clonotype was counted only a few times. The rearrangement joins TRBV25-1 to TRBJ1-2; the match to TRBD1 covers 9 bases. The V and J ends lost 7 bases and 4 bases, in that order; junction bases with no gene match: 7. This CDR3 spans 14 amino acids. The germline gives CDR1 MGHDK, CDR2 SYGVNS. The DNA for the CDR3 is TGTGCCAGCACCCGGACAGGGGTAACCTATGGCTACACCTTC. Translation: CASTRTGVTYGYTF.

The chain recombines TRBV5-6 with TRBJ2-1; maybe TRBD2 (5 bases). V lost 0 bases, J lost 3 bases, and 13 bases lay in between. The CDR3 length is 16 residues. The germline gives CDR1 SGHDT, CDR2 YYEEEE. CDR3 sequence: CASSLARGSLYNEQFF. CDR3 bases: TGTGCCAGCAGCTTGGCCCGGGGAAGCCTCTACAATGAGCAGTTCTTC.

The table lists this clonotype with many counts. This sequence joins TRBV20-1 and TRBJ2-2, with 7 bases aligning to TRBD1. Germline V lookup: CDR1 DFQATT, CDR2 SNEGSKA (reference sequence). CDR3 length: 14 amino acids. With V trimmed by 1 base and J by 4 bases, 3 bases remained unmatched. CDR3 in DNA: TGCAGTGCTAGAGTAGCAGGGGGCACCGGGGAGCTGTTTTTT. Amino acid sequence: CSARVAGGTGELFF.

The table lists this clonotype with many counts. The V call is TRBV7-2, the J call TRBJ1-6; D not resolved. V was pared by 5 bases and J by 9 bases, with 14 bases between. This CDR3 contains 14 residues. Germline CDR1 and CDR2: SGHTA and FQGNSA. The CDR3 loop is CASSPGSGGSPLHF. DNA of the CDR3: TGTGCCAGCAGCCCGGGGTCAGGAGGTTCACCCCTCCACTTT. Complete variable domain (other parts from reference TRBV7-2 and TRBJ1-6): GAGVSQSPSNKVTEKGKDVELRCDPISGHTALYWYRQSLGQGLEFLIYFQGNSAPDKSGLPSDRFSAERTGGSVSTLTIQRTQQEDSAVYLCASSPGSGGSPLHFGNGTRLTVT.

The chain employs TRBV7-2 and TRBJ2-4; D is undetermined. The CDR3 extends over 15 amino acids. V gave up 2 bases and J gave up 8 bases, with 16 bases separating them. CDR1 is SGHTA, CDR2 FQGNSA, per germline. In DNA form, the CDR3 reads TGTGCCAGCAGCTTATGGGCGGTTCCAACGGACATTCAGTACTTC. Protein: CASSLWAVPTDIQYF. Full variable domain (rest looked up from reference TRBV7-2 and TRBJ2-4): GAGVSQSPSNKVTEKGKDVELRCDPISGHTALYWYRQSLGQGLEFLIYFQGNSAPDKSGLPSDRFSAERTGGSVSTLTIQRTQQEDSAVYLCASSLWAVPTDIQYFGAGTRLSVL.

V usage is TRBV4-3 and J usage is TRBJ2-7; 7 bases match TRBD2. CDR3 length equals 15 residues. The V segment lost 0 bases and the J segment 7 bases; nucleotides outside the gene matches: 9. The germline V gene has CDR1 LGHNA and CDR2 YSLEER. The CDR3 is CASSQDRASGVEQYF. The CDR3 nucleotides read TGCGCCAGCAGCCAAGATAGGGCTAGCGGTGTTGAGCAGTACTTC.

The table lists this clonotype with a few counts. V and J are TRBV6-2 or TRBV6-3 and TRBJ1-5; D remains ambiguous. The CDR3 has 11 residues. CDR1 is MNHEY, CDR2 SVGEGT, per germline. The V gene lost 5 bases and the J gene lost 7 bases, with 6 bases spanning the gap. The CDR3 region is CASSTGQPQHF. In nucleotides, the CDR3 is TGTGCCAGCAGTACGGGACAGCCCCAGCATTTT.

The J gene is TRBJ1-1, the V gene TRBV7-2; weak D call: TRBD1 (5 bases). The CDR3 extends over 13 amino acids. Germline CDR1 SGHTA, CDR2 FQGNSA. The ends were cut back, 7 bases at V and 4 bases at J, with 13 bases in the middle. The DNA of the CDR3 is TGTGCCAGCACCCAGTGGGGGGTCACTGAAGCTTTCTTT. This translates into CASTQWGVTEAFF.

J is TRBJ1-4 and V is TRBV7-6, with TRBD1 matching over 8 bases. Germline CDR1 is SGHVS and CDR2 is FNYEAQ. This CDR3 region has 11 residues. The ends lost 5 bases at V and 13 bases at J; junction bases unmatched: 3. The CDR3 region is CASSAQGALFF. As DNA, the CDR3 is TGTGCCAGCAGCGCCCAGGGGGCACTGTTTTTT.

The chain is built from TRBV29-1 and TRBJ2-3; D may match TRBD1 or TRBD2 (5 bases each). Germline assignment: CDR1 SQVTM and CDR2 ANQGSEA. The germline V and J ends were trimmed by 3 bases and 4 bases, with 20 bases remaining between them. This CDR3 region has 16 residues. CDR3 amino acids: CSVDFRKGSVADTQYF. CDR3 nucleotides: TGCAGCGTTGACTTCCGAAAGGGGAGTGTTGCAGATACGCAGTATTTT.

V is TRBV28 and J is TRBJ2-4; D is perhaps TRBD1 (5 bases). The CDR3 consists of 14 residues. Germline V gene sequence: CDR1 MDHEN, CDR2 SYDVKM. V was pared by 7 bases and J by 4 bases, with 14 bases between. The CDR3 is CASTSLGHKNIQYF. For the CDR3, the DNA is TGTGCCAGCACCTCACTGGGGCATAAAAACATTCAGTACTTC.

This clonotype was observed at least ten times. V usage is TRBV7-3 and J usage is TRBJ2-2, with 8 bases matching TRBD2. Germline-derived CDR1 and CDR2 are SGHTA and FQGTGA. The CDR3 extends over 17 amino acids. The V gene end was trimmed by 3 bases and the J gene end by 1 base; junction bases not matched to a gene: 7. For the CDR3, the DNA is TGTGCCAGCAGCTTTCAAGCGGGACTAGGGAACACCGGGGAGCTGTTTTTT. Translated: CASSFQAGLGNTGELFF. Combining the CDR3 with reference TRBV7-3 and TRBJ2-2 gives the whole variable domain GAGVSQTPSNKVTEKGKYVELRCDPISGHTALYWYRQSLGQGPEFLIYFQGTGAADDSGLPNDRFFAVRPEGSVSTLKIQRTERGDSAVYLCASSFQAGLGNTGELFFGEGSRLTVL.

The rearrangement links TRBV9 to TRBJ2-7, with D maybe TRBD2 (6 bases). The CDR3 sequence is 13 residues long. The ends were cut back, 5 bases at V and 3 bases at J, with 12 bases in the middle. Germline lookup yields CDR1 SGDLS and CDR2 YYNGEE. The CDR3 here is CASRRDGSYEQYF. In DNA form, the CDR3 reads TGTGCCAGCAGGCGGGACGGGAGCTACGAGCAGTACTTC.

J is TRBJ1-5 and V is TRBV7-9; unclear D gene. Trimming cost V 3 bases and J 6 bases, with 12 bases left between them. The CDR3 length is 14 residues. The germline V gene encodes CDR1 SEHNR and CDR2 FQNEAQ (reference sequence). Here the CDR3 reads CASSFTGVPQPQHF. The CDR3 DNA is TGTGCCAGCAGCTTCACGGGCGTCCCTCAGCCCCAGCATTTT.

The chain combines TRBV20-1 with TRBJ2-1; 11 nucleotides line up with TRBD2. The germline CDR1 and CDR2 sequences are DFQATT and SNEGSKA (reference sequence). The CDR3 has 14 residues. J lost 8 bases, V lost 2 bases, and 5 bases had no gene match. This CDR3 reads CSARNSGGADEQFF. CDR3 DNA: TGCAGTGCTAGAAATAGCGGGGGGGCCGATGAGCAGTTCTTC.

In its sample, this clonotype was seen many times. The V and J genes are TRBV7-6 and TRBJ2-1, with TRBD2 matching over 8 bases. CDR1 and CDR2 (germline): SGHVS, FNYEAQ. The CDR3 sequence is 15 residues long. Trimming at V came to 0 bases and at J to 4 bases, leaving 2 bases not matched to a gene. CDR3 DNA sequence: TGTGCCAGCAGCTTAGCGGCGGGGGGATACAATGAGCAGTTCTTC. Encoded protein: CASSLAAGGYNEQFF.

The chain couples TRBV12-3 or TRBV12-4 to TRBJ1-4, with D maybe TRBD1 (5 bases). This CDR3 has 14 amino acids. V lost 6 bases, J lost 11 bases, and 19 bases lay in between. The chain's CDR3 is CASSLSGVRGKLFF. In nucleotides, the CDR3 is TGTGCCAGCAGCTTATCTGGCGTGAGGGGTAAACTGTTTTTT.

The chain recombines TRBV6-5 with TRBJ1-2; 7 bases align to TRBD1. Losses at the gene ends were 0 bases for V and 5 bases for J; bases not matched to a gene: 0. This CDR3 is built from 13 residues. Looked up from germline, CDR1 is MNHEY and CDR2 is SVGAGI. The CDR3, as DNA: TGTGCCAGCAGTTACTCCAGGGGGTATGGCTACACCTTC. Residues: CASSYSRGYGYTF.

The genes are TRBV7-2 and TRBJ1-2; 8 bases are shared with TRBD1. The germline V gene has CDR1 SGHTA and CDR2 FQGNSA. The length of the CDR3 is 14 residues. With V trimmed by 1 base and J by 4 bases, 2 bases remained unmatched. This chain's CDR3 is CASSLVQGAYGYTF. CDR3 coding DNA: TGTGCCAGCAGCTTAGTCCAGGGGGCCTATGGCTACACCTTC.

This clonotype was picked up many times. The chain carries TRBV5-1 and TRBJ2-2, with 7 bases matching TRBD2. The CDR3 extends over 15 amino acids. Germline assignment: CDR1 SGHRS and CDR2 YFSETQ. The ends lost 5 bases at V and 6 bases at J; junction bases unmatched: 10. The CDR3 coding sequence is TGCGCCAGCAGGACCGGGACTACAGTTGCCGGGGAGCTGTTTTTT. Residues: CASRTGTTVAGELFF.

This clonotype showed up just a few times. The chain combines TRBV6-1 with TRBJ2-5; 11 nucleotides line up with TRBD2. The CDR3 extends over 14 amino acids. From germline, CDR1 is MNHNS and CDR2 SASEGT. V trimming: 2 bases; J trimming: 5 bases; junction bases outside the gene matches: 1. The chain's CDR3 is CASSESSGGETQYF. The CDR3 nucleotides read TGTGCCAGCAGTGAATCTAGCGGGGGGGAGACCCAGTACTTC.

This clonotype was picked up a small number of times. This chain uses TRBV24-1 with TRBJ2-3; TRBD1 matches at 9 bases. Germline lookup yields CDR1 KGHDR and CDR2 SFDVKD. J was trimmed by 6 bases and V by 6 bases; bases with no gene match: 27. The CDR3 contains 21 residues. The CDR3 region is CATSNLLFRLPNRGLIDTQYF. CDR3 sequence (DNA): TGTGCCACCAGTAATCTTCTTTTTCGATTGCCTAACAGGGGGCTGATCGATACGCAGTATTTT.

This clonotype was counted a few times. This sequence joins TRBV29-1 and TRBJ2-3; the match to TRBD2 covers 7 bases. The V and J ends lost 7 bases and 4 bases, in that order; junction bases with no gene match: 11. Looked up from germline, CDR1 is SQVTM and CDR2 is ANQGSEA. There are 14 residues in the CDR3. CDR3 amino acids: CSGTGTAGADTQYF. CDR3 sequence (DNA): TGCAGCGGGACCGGGACTGCGGGGGCAGATACGCAGTATTTT.

This chain connects TRBV9 to TRBJ2-1, with a tentative D call TRBD2 (7 bases). CDR3 size: 20 residues. In germline, CDR1 is SGDLS, CDR2 YYNGEE. The ends were cut back, 0 bases at V and 0 bases at J, with 22 bases in the middle. CDR3 sequence: CASSVGGRGSPSSSYNEQFF. Written as DNA, the CDR3 is TGTGCCAGCAGCGTAGGGGGGCGGGGGTCCCCTTCTAGCTCCTACAATGAGCAGTTCTTC.

In its sample, this clonotype was seen a few times. This sequence joins TRBV20-1 and TRBJ2-3; 7 nucleotides line up with TRBD2. This CDR3 contains 11 residues. V dropped 5 bases and J dropped 6; count of bases not matched to a gene: 2. Germline CDR1 and CDR2: DFQATT and SNEGSKA (reference sequence). This chain's CDR3 is CSAPGGDTQYF. The CDR3 bases are TGCAGTGCTCCCGGGGGGGATACGCAGTATTTT.

The chain recombines TRBV3-1 with TRBJ2-7; 10 bases fit TRBD2. CDR1 and CDR2 from the germline V gene are LGHDT and YNNKEL (reference sequence). V was clipped by 7 bases and J by 2 bases; unmatched bases: 8. This CDR3 comprises 15 residues. CDR3: CASTSGLAVTYEQYV. The CDR3, as DNA: TGTGCCAGCACCTCCGGACTAGCGGTAACCTACGAGCAGTACGTC.

The genes are TRBV4-3 and TRBJ1-1; no clear D. CDR1 and CDR2 from the germline V gene are LGHNA and YSLEER. There are 13 residues in the CDR3. Trimming removed 1 base from V and 5 bases from J, with 8 bases in between. The CDR3 nucleotides are TGCGCCAGCAGCCAAGCTTCTTGGACTGAAGCTTTCTTT. It translates to CASSQASWTEAFF.

Only a few counts were recorded for this clonotype. CDR3 in amino acids: CASSLGISTLNEKLFF. In DNA, the CDR3 is TGTGCCAGCAGCTTAGGGATCAGTACCCTGAATGAAAAACTGTTTTTT. The rearrangement uses TRBV7-2 and TRBJ1-4; D is unresolved. V lost 1 base, J lost 5 bases, and 14 bases lay in between. In germline, CDR1 is SGHTA, CDR2 FQGNSA. The CDR3 totals 16 residues. Variable domain in full (rest from reference TRBV7-2 and TRBJ1-4): GAGVSQSPSNKVTEKGKDVELRCDPISGHTALYWYRQSLGQGLEFLIYFQGNSAPDKSGLPSDRFSAERTGGSVSTLTIQRTQQEDSAVYLCASSLGISTLNEKLFFGSGTQLSVL.

This clonotype was counted a few times. The genes are TRBV24-1 and TRBJ2-6; TRBD2 might be the D (5 bases). Per germline, CDR1 KGHDR and CDR2 SFDVKD. This CDR3 region has 16 residues. Trimming removed 4 bases at V and 0 bases at J, with 9 bases between. The CDR3 spells CATSEGLASGANVLTF. CDR3 nucleotide sequence: TGTGCCACCAGTGAAGGACTGGCCTCTGGGGCCAACGTCCTGACTTTC.